This T cell receptor beta chain was captured by sequencing in a study of shared clonotypes between healthy human individuals. CDR1 is GTSNPN and CDR2 is SVGIG in the germline V gene (reference sequence). Trimming removed 0 bases from V and 6 bases from J; junction bases left unmatched: 6. This CDR3 is 17 amino acids long. Each subset's genomic DNA was shared equally among a number of immunoSEQ plates. The assay was immunoSEQ multiplex PCR, and TCRdb's table has in-frame clones only and misses some. Among some 1,600,000 clones listed, nearly 99% were seen once. Sequencing was carried out using naive CD4+ T cells sorted from blood. Stated subset: CD45RA+ positively selected. J is TRBJ2-2 and V is TRBV30; 14 bases match TRBD2. The source is a man aged 25 to 40 in good health. This CDR3 reads CAWSVGGLAGEAGELFF. CDR3 in DNA: TGTGCCTGGAGTGTAGGGGGACTAGCGGGAGAAGCCGGGGAGCTGTTTTTT.